This record covers a single T cell receptor (beta chain). The data belong to a study of blood T cell repertoires in COVID-19. Across the whole study: The origin of the acute and convalescent COVID-19 samples was the United States, Italy and Spain. PBMCs, B-cell-depleted T cells, or T cells provided the cDNA or gDNA that made up the material.

The V gene's germline CDR1 is KGHSH and CDR2 LQKENI. This CDR3 has 14 amino acids. V was shortened by 3 bases and J by 4 bases, with 12 bases between the two germline ends. Sequencing was performed with immunoSEQ multiplex PCR; in TCRdb, only in-frame clones are kept and a portion is missing. The sample shows more than 55,000 clones, approximately 78% of them seen only once. The chain combines TRBV18 with TRBJ1-1; D possibly corresponds to TRBD1 (5 bases). Sequenced: peripheral blood. This TCR came from a woman aged 80 or over with acute or convalescent COVID-19. The CDR3 DNA sequence: TGTGCCAGCTCACCGCCTCAGGGTGGCACTGAAGCTTTCTTT. Translated, it gives CASSPPQGGTEAFF.